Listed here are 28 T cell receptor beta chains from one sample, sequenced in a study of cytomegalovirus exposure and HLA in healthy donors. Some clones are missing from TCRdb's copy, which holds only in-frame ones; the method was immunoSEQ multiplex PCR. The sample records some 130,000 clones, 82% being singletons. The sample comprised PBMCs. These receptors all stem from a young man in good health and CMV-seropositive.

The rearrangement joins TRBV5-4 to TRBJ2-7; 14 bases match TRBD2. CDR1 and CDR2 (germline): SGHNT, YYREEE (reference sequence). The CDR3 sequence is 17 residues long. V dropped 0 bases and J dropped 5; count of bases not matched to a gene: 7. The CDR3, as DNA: TGTGCCAGCAGCTTGGGGGGGACTAGCGGGAGAGGGAACGAGCAGTACTTC. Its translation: CASSLGGTSGRGNEQYF.

As DNA, the CDR3 is TGTGCCAGCAGCTCCGGGACAGGGGGCGGTGGCTACACCTTC. Translation: CASSSGTGGGGYTF. The chain uses TRBV7-2 and TRBJ1-2, with 12 bases lining up with TRBD1. The germline CDR1 and CDR2 sequences are SGHTA and FQGNSA. Germline trimming cut 4 bases from V and 7 bases from J; bases unmatched to any gene: 4. The CDR3 sequence is 14 residues long.

The CDR3 coding sequence is TGTGCCAGCACTCTCTCTGGGGCCAACGTCCTGACTTTC. Translating it yields CASTLSGANVLTF. This chain joins TRBV27 and TRBJ2-6, with unresolved D. The CDR3 extends over 13 amino acids. V gave up 7 bases and J gave up 0 bases, with 4 bases separating them. Per germline, CDR1 MNHEY and CDR2 SMNVEV (reference sequence).

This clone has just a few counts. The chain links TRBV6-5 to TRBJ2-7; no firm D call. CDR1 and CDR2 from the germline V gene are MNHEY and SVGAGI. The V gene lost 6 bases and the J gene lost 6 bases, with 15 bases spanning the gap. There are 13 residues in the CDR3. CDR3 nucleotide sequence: TGTGCCAGCAGCCCGCAGGTCTTCCGCGAGCAGTACTTC. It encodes CASSPQVFREQYF.

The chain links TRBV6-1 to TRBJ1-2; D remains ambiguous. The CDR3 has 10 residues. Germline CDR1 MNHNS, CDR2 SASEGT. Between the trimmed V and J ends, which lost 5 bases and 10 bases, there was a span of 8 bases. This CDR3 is CASSFRDYTF. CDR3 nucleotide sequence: TGTGCCAGCAGTTTCCGGGACTACACCTTC.

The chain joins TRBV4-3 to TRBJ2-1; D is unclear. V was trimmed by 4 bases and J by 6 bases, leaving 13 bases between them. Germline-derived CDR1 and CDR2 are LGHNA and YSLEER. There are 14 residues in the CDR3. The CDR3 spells CASSPGGTGNEQFF. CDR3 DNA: TGCGCCAGCAGCCCCGGCGGAACGGGCAATGAGCAGTTCTTC.

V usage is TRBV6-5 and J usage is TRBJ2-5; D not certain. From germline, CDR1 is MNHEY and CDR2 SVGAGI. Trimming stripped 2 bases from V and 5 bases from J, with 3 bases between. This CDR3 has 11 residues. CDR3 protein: CASSYLETQYF. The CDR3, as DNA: TGTGCCAGCAGTTACCTGGAGACCCAGTACTTC.

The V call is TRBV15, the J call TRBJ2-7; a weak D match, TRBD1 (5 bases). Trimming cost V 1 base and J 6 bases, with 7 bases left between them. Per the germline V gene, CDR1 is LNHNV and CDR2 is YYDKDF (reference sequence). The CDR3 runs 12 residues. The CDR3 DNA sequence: TGTGCCACCAGCAGAGTTCAGGGCGAGCAGTACTTC. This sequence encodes CATSRVQGEQYF.

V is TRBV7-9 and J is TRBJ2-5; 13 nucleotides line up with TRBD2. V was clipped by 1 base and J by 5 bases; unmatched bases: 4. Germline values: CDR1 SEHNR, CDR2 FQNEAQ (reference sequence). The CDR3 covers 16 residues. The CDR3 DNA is TGTGCCAGCAGCTTAGGGACTAGCGGGAGTGTCGAGACCCAGTACTTC. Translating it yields CASSLGTSGSVETQYF.

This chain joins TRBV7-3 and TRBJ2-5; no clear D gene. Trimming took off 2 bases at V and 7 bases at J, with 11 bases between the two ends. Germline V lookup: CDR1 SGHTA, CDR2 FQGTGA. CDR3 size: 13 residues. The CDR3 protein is CASSLVLGSTQYF. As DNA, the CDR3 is TGTGCCAGCAGCTTAGTACTTGGTTCGACCCAGTACTTC.

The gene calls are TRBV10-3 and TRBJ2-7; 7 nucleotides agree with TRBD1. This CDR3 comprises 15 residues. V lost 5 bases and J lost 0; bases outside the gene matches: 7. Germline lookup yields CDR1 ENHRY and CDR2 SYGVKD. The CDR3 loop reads CAISSYDRASYEQYF. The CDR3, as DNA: TGTGCCATCAGTTCCTACGACAGGGCCTCCTACGAGCAGTACTTC.

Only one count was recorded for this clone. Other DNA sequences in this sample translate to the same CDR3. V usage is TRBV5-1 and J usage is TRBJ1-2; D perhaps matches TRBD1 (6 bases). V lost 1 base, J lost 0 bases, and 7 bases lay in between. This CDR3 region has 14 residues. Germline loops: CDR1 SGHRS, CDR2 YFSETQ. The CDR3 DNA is TGCGCCAGCAGCTTGCAGGGGTCTAACTATGGCTACACCTTC. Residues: CASSLQGSNYGYTF.

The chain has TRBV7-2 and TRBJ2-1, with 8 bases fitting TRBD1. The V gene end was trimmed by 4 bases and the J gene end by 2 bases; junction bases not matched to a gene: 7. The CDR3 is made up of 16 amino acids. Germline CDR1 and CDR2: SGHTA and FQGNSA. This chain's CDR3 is CASSWSGGRTYNEQFF. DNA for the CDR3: TGTGCCAGCAGCTGGTCAGGGGGCCGTACCTACAATGAGCAGTTCTTC.

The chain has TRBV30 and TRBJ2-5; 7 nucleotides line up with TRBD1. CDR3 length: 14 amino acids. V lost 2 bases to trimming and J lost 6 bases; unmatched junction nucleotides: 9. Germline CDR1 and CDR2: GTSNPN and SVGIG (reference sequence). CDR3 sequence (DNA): TGTGCCTGGAGTTTCAACAGGGGATCAAAGACCCAGTACTTC. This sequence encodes CAWSFNRGSKTQYF.

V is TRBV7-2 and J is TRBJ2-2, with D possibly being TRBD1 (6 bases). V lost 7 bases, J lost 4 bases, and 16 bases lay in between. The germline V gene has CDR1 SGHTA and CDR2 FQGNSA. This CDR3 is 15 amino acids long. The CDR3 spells CASTTSVTGTGELFF. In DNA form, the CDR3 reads TGTGCCAGCACTACCTCGGTGACAGGCACCGGGGAGCTGTTTTTT.

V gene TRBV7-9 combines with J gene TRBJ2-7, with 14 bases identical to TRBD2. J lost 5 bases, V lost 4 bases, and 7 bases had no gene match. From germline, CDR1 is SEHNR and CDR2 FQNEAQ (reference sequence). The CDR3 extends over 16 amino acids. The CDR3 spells CASSYPGLAGAHEQYF. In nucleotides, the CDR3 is TGTGCCAGCAGCTACCCGGGACTAGCGGGAGCGCACGAGCAGTACTTC.

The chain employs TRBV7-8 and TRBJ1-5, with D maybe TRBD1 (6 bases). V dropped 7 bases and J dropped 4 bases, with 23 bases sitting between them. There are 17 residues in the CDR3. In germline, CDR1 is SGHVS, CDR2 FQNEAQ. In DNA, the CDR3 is TGTGCCAGCATCCCAGACAGGATTCCTTTCTATAATCAGCCCCAGCATTTT. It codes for CASIPDRIPFYNQPQHF.

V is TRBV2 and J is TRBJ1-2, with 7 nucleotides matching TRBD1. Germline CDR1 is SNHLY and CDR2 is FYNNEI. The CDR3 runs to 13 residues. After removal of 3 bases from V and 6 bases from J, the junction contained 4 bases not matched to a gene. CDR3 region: CASSDRQGHGYTF. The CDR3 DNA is TGTGCCAGCAGTGATAGACAGGGCCATGGCTACACCTTC. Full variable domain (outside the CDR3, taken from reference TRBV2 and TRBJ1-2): EPEVTQTPSHQVTQMGQEVILRCVPISNHLYFYWYRQILGQKVEFLVSFYNNEISEKSEIFDDQFSVERPDGSNFTLKIRSTKLEDSAMYFCASSDRQGHGYTFGSGTRLTVV.

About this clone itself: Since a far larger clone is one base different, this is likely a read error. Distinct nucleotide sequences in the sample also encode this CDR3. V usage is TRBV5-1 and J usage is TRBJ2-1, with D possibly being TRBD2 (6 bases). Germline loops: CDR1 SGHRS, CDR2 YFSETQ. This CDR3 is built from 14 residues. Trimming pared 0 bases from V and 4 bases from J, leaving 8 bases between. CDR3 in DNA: TGCGCCAGCAGCTTGGTAGCGGAGTACAATGAGCAGTTCTTC. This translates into CASSLVAEYNEQFF.

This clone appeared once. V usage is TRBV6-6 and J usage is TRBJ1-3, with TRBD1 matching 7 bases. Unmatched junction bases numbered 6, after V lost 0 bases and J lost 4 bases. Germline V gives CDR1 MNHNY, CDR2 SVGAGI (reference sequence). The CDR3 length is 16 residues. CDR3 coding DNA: TGTGCCAGCAGTTACTCCCCCACAGGGGCAGGAAACACCATATATTTT. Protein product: CASSYSPTGAGNTIYF.

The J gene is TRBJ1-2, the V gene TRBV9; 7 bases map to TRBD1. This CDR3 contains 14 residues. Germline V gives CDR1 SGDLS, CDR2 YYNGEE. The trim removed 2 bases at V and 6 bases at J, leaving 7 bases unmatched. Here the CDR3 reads CASSVGLRGHGYTF. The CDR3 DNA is TGTGCCAGCAGCGTTGGACTTAGGGGGCATGGCTACACCTTC.

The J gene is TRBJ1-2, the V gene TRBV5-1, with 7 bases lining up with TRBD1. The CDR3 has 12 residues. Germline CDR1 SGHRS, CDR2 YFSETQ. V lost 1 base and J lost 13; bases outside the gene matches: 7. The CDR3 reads CASSLIGQVATF. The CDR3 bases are TGCGCCAGCAGCTTGATTGGACAGGTGGCCACCTTC. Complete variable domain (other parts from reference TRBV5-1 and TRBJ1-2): KAGVTQTPRYLIKTRGQQVTLSCSPISGHRSVSWYQQTPGQGLQFLFEYFSETQRNKGNFPGRFSGRQFSNSRSEMNVSTLELGDSALYLCASSLIGQVATFGSGTRLTVV.

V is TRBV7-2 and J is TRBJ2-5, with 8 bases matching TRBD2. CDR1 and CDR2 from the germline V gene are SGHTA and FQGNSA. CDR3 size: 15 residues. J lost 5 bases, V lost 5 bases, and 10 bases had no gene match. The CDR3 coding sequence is TGTGCCAGCAGCCCCCCGGGAGGGCCGGGGGAGACCCAGTACTTC. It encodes CASSPPGGPGETQYF.

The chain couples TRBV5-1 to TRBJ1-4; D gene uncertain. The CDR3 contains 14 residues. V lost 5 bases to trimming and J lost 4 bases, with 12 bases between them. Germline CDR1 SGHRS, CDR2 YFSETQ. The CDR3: CASRLSQYNEKLFF. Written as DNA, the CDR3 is TGCGCCAGCAGACTATCACAATATAATGAAAAACTGTTTTTT.

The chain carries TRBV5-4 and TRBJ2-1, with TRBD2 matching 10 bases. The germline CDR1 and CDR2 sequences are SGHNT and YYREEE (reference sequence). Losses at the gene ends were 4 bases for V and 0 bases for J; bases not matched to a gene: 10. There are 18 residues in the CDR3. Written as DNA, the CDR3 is TGTGCCAGCAGCACTCGTAGCGGGGGGCTCTCCTCCTACAATGAGCAGTTCTTC. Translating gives CASSTRSGGLSSYNEQFF.

In nucleotides, the CDR3 is TGCGCCAGCAGCCAAGATCAGGGGTTCGGCAGGCAGTACTTC. Encoded protein: CASSQDQGFGRQYF. This rearrangement joins TRBV4-3 to TRBJ2-7, with a possible D match to TRBD1 (6 bases). Trimming stripped 0 bases from V and 9 bases from J, with 15 bases between. The CDR3 sequence is 14 residues long. From germline, CDR1 is LGHNA and CDR2 YSLEER.

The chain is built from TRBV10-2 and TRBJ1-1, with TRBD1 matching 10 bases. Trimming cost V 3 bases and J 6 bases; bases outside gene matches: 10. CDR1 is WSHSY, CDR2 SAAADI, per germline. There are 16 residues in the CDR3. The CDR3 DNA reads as TGCGCCAGCAGTGACCGCATCGGACAGGGGGGACCTGAAGCTTTCTTT. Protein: CASSDRIGQGGPEAFF.

This chain's CDR3 is CASSGGDSRRPEQFF. The CDR3 DNA reads TGTGCCAGCAGCGGAGGGGACAGTCGCAGGCCTGAGCAGTTCTTC. This sequence joins TRBV6-6 and TRBJ2-1; perhaps TRBD1 as D (7 bases). CDR3 length: 15 residues. Germline V gene data show CDR1 as MNHNY and CDR2 as SVGAGI (reference sequence). V was pared by 6 bases and J by 9 bases, with 21 bases between.